The T cell receptor beta chain under discussion was sequenced for a study of T cells in Graves' hyperthyroidism and ophthalmopathy. Diagnoses used clinical symptoms, serum thyroxine and TRAb, thyroid ultrasound and orbital computed tomography. Whole-study results and caveats: The model made its ophthalmopathy prediction, and onset followed a median about 6.8 months later.

Researchers took RNA transcripts and amplified the TCR beta CDR3 regions from them. TCR CDR3 regions were first amplified by RT-PCR with HTBI primers. One entry per CDR3 protein results from TCRdb running MiXCR on the multiplex PCR reads. The top ten clones hold 11% of a sample with around 520,000 distinct CDR3 sequences, approximately 24% of them seen once. As for this clonotype: Its antigen remains unknown.

The germline V and J ends were trimmed by 1 base and 7 bases, with 17 bases remaining between them. The CDR3 is made up of 15 amino acids. CDR1 is MNHEY, CDR2 SVGAGI, per germline. The material sequenced was blood. The origin of this receptor is a woman aged 25 to 39 with Graves' ophthalmopathy. V usage is TRBV6-5 and J usage is TRBJ2-7; maybe TRBD1 (5 bases). The DNA of the CDR3 is TGTGCCAGCAGTTACTGGGGCAGGGTACCTAAAGAGCAGTACTTC. This sequence encodes CASSYWGRVPKEQYF.